This T cell receptor beta chain is drawn from a study of T cell repertoires in cytomegalovirus infection. The sample holds many counts of this clonotype. Its antigen is unknown. J gave up 0 bases and V 1 base, and 5 bases lay outside the gene matches. This CDR3 is built from 18 residues. Germline V CDR1 and CDR2: SGHTA, FQGNSA. TCRdb re-called the reads with MiXCR, one entry per CDR3 protein. The sample has around 430,000 distinct CDR3 sequences, approximately 40% seen once. The chain has TRBV7-2 and TRBJ2-2, with TRBD2 identical over 10 bases. This TCR came from a human donor in good health (CMV status not recorded). Some clones in this sample may be carry-over from other donors' samples. Sample: cultured PBMCs, taken from culture after CMV antigen stimulation. CDR3: CASSLVPSGGPNTGELFF. The CDR3 nucleotides are TGTGCCAGCAGCTTAGTACCTAGCGGGGGACCGAACACCGGGGAGCTGTTTTTT.